Shown below are 31 T cell receptor beta chains from a single sample sequenced in a study of cytomegalovirus exposure and HLA in healthy donors. Both 60 Vbeta primers and 13 Jbeta primers went into the PCR. The table came from immunoSEQ multiplex PCR; TCRdb's copy has only in-frame clones and leaves some out. The table includes 120,000 or so clones, roughly three quarters detected once. Material for sequencing was PBMCs. The receptor set was obtained from a man aged 18 to 29 in good health and CMV-seronegative.

The chain links TRBV7-3 to TRBJ1-3, with D perhaps TRBD1 (5 bases). The CDR3 sequence is 16 residues long. Trimming shortened V by 0 bases and J by 2 bases, and 11 bases separated the two germline ends. Germline V gene lookup returns CDR1 SGHTA and CDR2 FQGTGA. The CDR3 reads CASSLTGETAGNTIYF. Written as DNA, the CDR3 is TGTGCCAGCAGCTTAACAGGGGAAACTGCTGGAAACACCATATATTTT.

The chain joins TRBV5-4 to TRBJ1-2; D might be TRBD1 (5 bases). The CDR3 sequence is 14 residues long. The V and J ends lost 4 bases and 8 bases respectively, with 18 bases between them. In germline, CDR1 is SGHNT, CDR2 YYREEE (reference sequence). CDR3 coding DNA: TGTGCCAGCAGCCCCTCCGGGACTTCAGGAGGCTACACCTTC. Protein sequence: CASSPSGTSGGYTF.

The chain's CDR3 is CASAEAGGAYEQYV. CDR3 coding DNA: TGTGCCAGCGCTGAAGCGGGAGGGGCCTACGAGCAGTACGTC. The chain carries TRBV2 and TRBJ2-7; the match to TRBD2 covers 10 bases. The J segment lost 2 bases and the V segment lost 8 bases, leaving 6 bases of the junction unmatched. In germline, CDR1 is SNHLY, CDR2 FYNNEI. There are 14 residues in the CDR3.

J is TRBJ1-6 and V is TRBV9; D gene unclear. With 6 bases removed from V and 5 bases from J, the gap between germline ends came to 15 bases. The CDR3 covers 15 residues. From germline, CDR1 is SGDLS and CDR2 YYNGEE. The CDR3, as DNA: TGTGCCAGCAAACTCAGGCCCGGCGATAATTCACCCCTCCACTTT. Protein sequence: CASKLRPGDNSPLHF. The full variable domain, rest sourced from reference TRBV9 and TRBJ1-6, is DSGVTQTPKHLITATGQRVTLRCSPRSGDLSVYWYQQSLDQGLQFLIQYYNGEERAKGNILERFSAQQFPDLHSELNLSSLELGDSALYFCASKLRPGDNSPLHFGNGTRLTVT.

V and J are TRBV6-5 and TRBJ2-7; 9 bases align to TRBD1. V gave up 5 bases and J gave up 3 bases; unmatched junction bases: 5. The CDR3 has 14 residues. Germline V gives CDR1 MNHEY, CDR2 SVGAGI. CDR3 region: CASSRTGVGYEQYF. In nucleotides, the CDR3 is TGTGCCAGCAGTCGGACAGGGGTCGGCTACGAGCAGTACTTC.

V gene TRBV9 combines with J gene TRBJ2-7; 7 bases match TRBD2. CDR1 and CDR2 from the germline V gene are SGDLS and YYNGEE. The CDR3 extends over 15 amino acids. CDR3 protein: CATPHPLGGSYEQYV. The CDR3 nucleotides are TGTGCAACCCCACACCCCCTCGGGGGGTCCTACGAGCAGTACGTC.

This clone was observed a single time. The chain uses TRBV7-9 and TRBJ2-7; 14 bases align to TRBD2. V shed 5 bases, J shed 3 bases, and the junction held 9 bases outside the gene matches. The CDR3 runs to 17 residues. CDR1 is SEHNR and CDR2 is FQNEAQ in the germline V gene (reference sequence). The CDR3 DNA is TGTGCCAGCAGCCCCGGGACTAGCGGGAGTTTAAACTACGAGCAGTACGTC. Its protein is CASSPGTSGSLNYEQYV.

This chain uses TRBV27 with TRBJ2-1; 14 positions match TRBD2. Looked up from germline, CDR1 is MNHEY and CDR2 is SMNVEV (reference sequence). The J segment lost 6 bases and the V segment lost 6 bases, leaving 13 bases of the junction unmatched. CDR3 length: 18 amino acids. This chain's CDR3 is CASRARTSGRILGNEQFF. The CDR3 bases are TGTGCCAGCAGAGCGAGGACTAGCGGGAGGATTCTGGGCAATGAGCAGTTCTTC.

The chain joins TRBV9 to TRBJ2-3; tentatively, D is TRBD2 (6 bases). The length of the CDR3 is 13 residues. Germline values: CDR1 SGDLS, CDR2 YYNGEE. Deletions cut 1 base from V and 4 bases from J, with 7 bases between. The CDR3 DNA reads TGTGCCAGCAGCGTACCGGGAGCAGATACGCAGTATTTT. Protein sequence: CASSVPGADTQYF.

This clone has just a few counts. For the CDR3, the DNA is TGTGCCAGCAGCCCTCCAGACAGGGATGGCGGCTACACCTTC. This gives the protein CASSPPDRDGGYTF. The J gene is TRBJ1-2, the V gene TRBV13; 7 bases align to TRBD1. In germline, CDR1 is PRHDT, CDR2 FYEKMQ (reference sequence). The CDR3 length is 14 residues. The V segment lost 5 bases and the J segment 8 bases; nucleotides outside the gene matches: 11.

The chain uses TRBV7-8 and TRBJ2-7; 10 bases are a match to TRBD1. The J segment lost 0 bases and the V segment lost 3 bases, leaving 2 bases of the junction unmatched. Germline loops: CDR1 SGHVS, CDR2 FQNEAQ. The CDR3 runs 15 residues. The CDR3 nucleotides are TGTGCCAGCAGCTTTAGGACAGGGGGCTCCTACGAGCAGTACTTC. Translating it yields CASSFRTGGSYEQYF.

V is TRBV4-3 and J is TRBJ2-6; D not certain. Germline CDR1 reads LGHNA; CDR2 reads YSLEER. Trimming left V 0 bases short and J 0 bases short, with 3 bases between. This CDR3 comprises 15 residues. The CDR3 bases are TGCGCCAGCAGCCAAGAGTACTCTGGGGCCAACGTCCTGACTTTC. This gives the protein CASSQEYSGANVLTF.

The chain links TRBV2 to TRBJ2-1, with 7 positions matching TRBD1. The CDR3 runs 14 residues. V dropped 8 bases and J dropped 5; count of bases not matched to a gene: 9. Germline loops: CDR1 SNHLY, CDR2 FYNNEI. The CDR3 DNA sequence: TGTGCCAGCTTAGAGACAGGGTACAACAATGAGCAGTTCTTC. Its translation: CASLETGYNNEQFF.

This clone was seen a few times. The chain has TRBV5-1 and TRBJ2-5, with TRBD1 matching over 7 bases. The CDR3 has 17 amino acids. The V gene end was trimmed by 2 bases and the J gene end by 4 bases; junction bases not matched to a gene: 14. Germline-derived CDR1 and CDR2 are SGHRS and YFSETQ. CDR3 in amino acids: CASSLGDESEGAETQYF. In DNA, the CDR3 is TGCGCCAGCAGCTTAGGGGACGAGTCCGAGGGGGCAGAGACCCAGTACTTC.

The chain links TRBV7-3 to TRBJ1-1; unclear D gene. The CDR3 has 13 residues. V was pared by 5 bases and J by 2 bases, with 9 bases between. The germline CDR1 and CDR2 sequences are SGHTA and FQGTGA. CDR3 sequence reads: CASSGAGNTEAFF. The CDR3, as DNA: TGTGCCAGCAGCGGAGCCGGCAACACTGAAGCTTTCTTT.

The chain recombines TRBV7-6 with TRBJ2-7; 14 nucleotides match TRBD2. The ends lost 3 bases at V and 3 bases at J; junction bases unmatched: 13. This CDR3 spans 19 amino acids. CDR1 and CDR2 from the germline V gene are SGHVS and FNYEAQ. The DNA for the CDR3 is TGTGCCAGCAGCTTGGGTGCTGGGACTAGCGGGAGTGTTAGCTACGAGCAGTACGTC. The encoded protein is CASSLGAGTSGSVSYEQYV.

V gene TRBV7-2 combines with J gene TRBJ2-2, with 10 bases identical to TRBD2. This CDR3 is 17 amino acids long. Germline assignment: CDR1 SGHTA and CDR2 FQGNSA. With V trimmed by 3 bases and J by 5 bases, 9 bases remained unmatched. The CDR3 bases are TGTGCCAGCAGCTTCTCTAGCGGGAGTGGTTTGACCGGGGAGCTGTTTTTT. Its translation: CASSFSSGSGLTGELFF.

The V and J genes are TRBV7-2 and TRBJ2-7; D possibly corresponds to TRBD2 (5 bases). This CDR3 is 14 amino acids long. Looked up from germline, CDR1 is SGHTA and CDR2 is FQGNSA. V was shortened by 5 bases and J by 2 bases, with 13 bases between the two germline ends. CDR3 bases: TGTGCCAGCAGCCCAGGCCAGCGGCCCTACGAGCAGTACTTC. Translating it yields CASSPGQRPYEQYF.

J is TRBJ2-7 and V is TRBV30; tentative D call: TRBD2 (6 bases). Germline loops: CDR1 GTSNPN, CDR2 SVGIG (reference sequence). The CDR3 length is 16 residues. Trimming cost V 2 bases and J 0 bases, with 17 bases left between them. CDR3 nucleotide sequence: TGTGCCTGGAGTCCCAGCGGACTACCCCTCTCCTACGAGCAGTACGTC. Protein: CAWSPSGLPLSYEQYV.

J is TRBJ2-7 and V is TRBV7-9; TRBD1 aligns across 9 bases. Trimming cost V 5 bases and J 6 bases; bases outside gene matches: 11. Germline V CDR1 and CDR2: SEHNR, FQNEAQ (reference sequence). The CDR3 loop spans 15 amino acids. The CDR3 nucleotides read TGTGCCAGCAGCCCAGCCTTGACAGGGGGGGGCGAGCAGTACTTC. Translation gives CASSPALTGGGEQYF.

The chain combines TRBV11-1 with TRBJ2-1; D remains unclear. Germline V gives CDR1 SGHAT, CDR2 FQDESV (reference sequence). V was shortened by 6 bases and J by 4 bases, with 19 bases between the two germline ends. CDR3 length: 16 amino acids. The chain's CDR3 is CASSRISANQYNEQFF. The CDR3, as DNA: TGTGCCAGCAGTAGGATCAGCGCGAACCAATACAATGAGCAGTTCTTC.

V is TRBV6-4 and J is TRBJ2-3; 8 bases are a match to TRBD2. CDR1 and CDR2 (germline): MRHNA, SNTAGT. J lost 3 bases, V lost 4 bases, and 0 bases had no gene match. This CDR3 is 13 amino acids long. CDR3 residues: CASSASGTDTQYF. The CDR3, as DNA: TGTGCCAGCAGTGCTAGCGGGACAGATACGCAGTATTTT.

The V call is TRBV15, the J call TRBJ1-2; D is unclear. The V end lost 0 bases, the J end lost 0 bases, and 8 bases lay between the germline ends. Germline lookup yields CDR1 LNHNV and CDR2 YYDKDF (reference sequence). This CDR3 comprises 15 residues. The CDR3 spells CATSRERQANYGYTF. The CDR3 bases are TGTGCCACCAGCAGAGAAAGACAAGCTAACTATGGCTACACCTTC.

CDR3 in DNA: TGCGCCAGCAGCCAAGTACAGGGGAGCTACGAGCAGTACTTC. Protein: CASSQVQGSYEQYF. V is TRBV4-1 and J is TRBJ2-5; TRBD1 agrees at 7 bases. Near its end, the DNA agrees better with TRBJ2-7, so the J call may be wrong. The germline CDR1 and CDR2 sequences are MGHRA and YSYEKL. CDR3 length: 14 amino acids.

The V gene is TRBV25-1, the J gene TRBJ2-5; no definite D call. Trimming stripped 4 bases from V and 2 bases from J, with 8 bases between. Germline V gives CDR1 MGHDK, CDR2 SYGVNS. This CDR3 region has 13 residues. The DNA for the CDR3 is TGTGCCAGCAGTGTGGGCAGACAAGAGACCCAGTACTTC. It translates to CASSVGRQETQYF.

DNA for the CDR3: TGCGCCAGCAGCTTGAACGGCGGGATCACAGATACGCAGTATTTT. Protein product: CASSLNGGITDTQYF. This chain joins TRBV5-1 and TRBJ2-3; possible D gene TRBD2, 6 bases. Germline V lookup: CDR1 SGHRS, CDR2 YFSETQ. With 1 base removed from V and 2 bases from J, the gap between germline ends came to 11 bases. The CDR3 length is 15 residues.

V gene TRBV5-1 combines with J gene TRBJ2-7; TRBD2 matches at 10 bases. The CDR3 is 17 residues long. The germline gives CDR1 SGHRS, CDR2 YFSETQ. The junction had 14 bases not matched to a gene; V was cut back by 4 bases and J by 4 bases. The CDR3 region is CASSASFGLAETYEQYF. In nucleotides, the CDR3 is TGCGCCAGCAGCGCTTCGTTCGGACTAGCGGAGACTTACGAGCAGTACTTC.

This sequence joins TRBV9 and TRBJ2-3; TRBD2 matches at 8 bases. V lost 3 bases and J lost 4; bases outside the gene matches: 19. The CDR3 is 19 amino acids. Per the germline V gene, CDR1 is SGDLS and CDR2 is YYNGEE. The chain's CDR3 is CASSARNPTPREGPDTQYF. The CDR3 region has the DNA TGTGCCAGCAGCGCGAGGAACCCCACCCCTCGGGAGGGCCCAGATACGCAGTATTTT.

The CDR3 nucleotides read TGCGCCAGCAGCCAAGAAGGGGACAGGGACCCACAAGAGACCCAGTACTTC. It translates to CASSQEGDRDPQETQYF. The chain uses TRBV4-1 and TRBJ2-5, with 9 positions matching TRBD1. This CDR3 comprises 17 residues. CDR1 and CDR2 from the germline V gene are MGHRA and YSYEKL. Unmatched junction bases numbered 7, after V lost 0 bases and J lost 2 bases.

The chain joins TRBV30 to TRBJ2-2; D may be TRBD1 (5 bases). V was cut by 0 bases and J by 1 base, with 9 bases left in between. This CDR3 is 15 amino acids long. From germline, CDR1 is GTSNPN and CDR2 SVGIG (reference sequence). The CDR3 here is CAWSVLTGNTGELFF. The CDR3 DNA sequence: TGTGCCTGGAGTGTTTTAACAGGGAACACCGGGGAGCTGTTTTTT.

The chain is built from TRBV5-4 and TRBJ2-7, with 7 bases fitting TRBD2. This CDR3 spans 13 amino acids. Looked up from germline, CDR1 is SGHNT and CDR2 is YYREEE (reference sequence). The V gene end was trimmed by 4 bases and the J gene end by 4 bases; junction bases not matched to a gene: 5. The CDR3 DNA reads as TGTGCCAGCAGCAGGGACTACCAGTACGAGCAGTACGTC. It encodes CASSRDYQYEQYV.